This T cell receptor (beta chain) is drawn from a study of cytotoxic CD8 clonotypes in ibrutinib-treated CLL (dated by TCRdb to the early 2020s). Describing the broader study: The cohort included roughly 15 treatment-naive and about a dozen relapsed/refractory patients; roughly 17 were IGHV unmutated. Response samples were obtained after a median of 12 months of treatment, with a range of about 6 to 36 months. Patients were still on ibrutinib when every remission and progressive disease sample was collected. Partial responses were observed in about 25 patients and complete responses in 2; after a median follow-up of roughly 62 months, remission was maintained in 15 or so patients and progression was observed in around twelve. On average, each sample had approximately 250,000 productive templates and approximately 100,000 productive rearrangements. Cryopreserved peripheral blood mononuclear cells were obtained before treatment, at response, and at either sustained remission or disease progression. Of the 70 to 100 people in the trial, about two dozen had longitudinal samples available.

The CDR3 contains 12 residues, cysteine and phenylalanine counted. Only the CDR3 region is kept as DNA, spanning 36 bases read in frame from base 1. The germline V gene provides CDR1 SGHDN and CDR2 FVKESK. The paper's findings and limits, for the study overall: Sustained-remission and progressing patients did not have matched sampling times, and lymph node repertoires were not examined. At baseline, clonality was higher than in age-matched healthy donors and showed a strong correlation with circulating CD8+ T-cell counts. Clonality rose at ibrutinib response, remained stable during sustained remission, and dropped back toward baseline at progression. Public clonotypes were rare and either contracted or stayed stable during treatment, and the rise in clonality at ibrutinib response reflected the expansion of private clonotypes.

The sample's time point label is to be understood as: around 25 months on ibrutinib. Roughly 1.8 micrograms of genomic DNA were extracted from cryopreserved PBMCs for TCR beta library preparation. Longitudinal blood samples from CLL patients on ibrutinib monotherapy underwent high-throughput TCR beta sequencing. The patients were enrolled in a single-center, open-label phase 2 trial of ibrutinib monotherapy. On a MiSeq, deep resolution sequencing aimed for a depth between 1 in 1 million and 1 in 200,000 T cells, with each clonotype covered 10x on average. The immunoSEQ hsTCRB Kit was used to generate TCR beta libraries. The authors' analysis ran thus. The data were analyzed with ImmunoSEQ Analyzer and ImmunoSEQ Data Assistant, and V, D and J gene assignments followed IMGT definitions. Clonality was computed as one minus normalized Shannon entropy of productive rearrangement frequencies, ranging from 0 to 1. Only overrepresented clonotypes making up at least 0.05% of the repertoire of each patient were included in the public clonotype analysis. Approximately 14 age-matched healthy donor repertoires from immuneACCESS were used as controls for clonality. The table comes from immuneACCESS by way of TCRdb, which keeps in-frame sequences with V and J called. Part of the clones is missing from these tables; in studies checked, under half for an unresolved V gene and the rest for unknown reasons. Clonal size and the V and J genes are those of that table, whereas D and trimming came from the DNA. The sample includes around 70,000 clones, with roughly 85% observed a single time. The ten largest make up less than 45% of the sample.

Details on this clone: Its antigen remains undetermined. One end of the junction fails to match germline, which may point to a read error.

Sequencing used PBMCs, obtained after 24 months of ibrutinib treatment. This TCR derives from a human donor with chronic lymphocytic leukemia. The chain is made from TRBV14 and TRBJ2-2, and 7 bases in between align with TRBD2. The bases read TGTGCCAGCAGCCAAGTAACGGGGGGGCTGTTTTTT. Translated, it gives CASSQVTGGLFF. Extended through the reference TRBV14 and TRBJ2-2 proteins, this CDR3 yields the full variable domain: EAGVTQFPSHSVIEKGQTVTLRCDPISGHDNLYWYRRVMGKEIKFLLHFVKESKQDESGMPNNRFLAERTGGTYSTLKVQPAELEDSGVYFCASSQVTGGLFFGEGSRLTVL.